This T cell receptor beta chain was identified in a study of T cells in tumors after PD-1 blockade. General study points: Only pre- versus post-treatment comparisons showed clonal replacement. Blood contained 35% to 50% of the tumor's TCR clonotypes.

Tumor or blood genomic DNA was sequenced, with inputs of about 600 ng to 6,004 ng. The trim removed 4 bases at V and 6 bases at J, leaving 11 bases unmatched. The CDR3 is 17 residues long. CDR1 and CDR2 (germline): MNHEY, SVGEGT. TCRdb keeps only in-frame clones here, not all; method: immunoSEQ multiplex PCR. This table has about 13,000 clones, roughly three fifths appearing once. Concerning this clone itself: What it binds is unknown.

Here the sequenced sample was tumor tissue, taken before anti-PD-1 treatment. The clonotype was recovered from a human donor with cutaneous squamous cell carcinoma. The chain has TRBV6-2 or TRBV6-3 and TRBJ1-5; 11 bases align to TRBD1. The CDR3: CASSSNQGTGGGQPQHF. Written as DNA, the CDR3 is TGTGCCAGCAGTTCCAATCAGGGGACAGGGGGAGGTCAGCCCCAGCATTTT.